Below, 15 T cell receptor beta chains from the same sample are listed, as sequenced in a study of blood T cells in healthy people across ages. Primers used in a second PCR of roughly 7 to 12 cycles were a sample-barcoded 5' primer and a J-beta primer mix. TCRdb re-called the 5' RACE reads through MiXCR, storing one row per CDR3 protein. The table shows hundreds of thousands of distinct CDR3 sequences, with over 45% occurring only once. Input material: blood. These receptors were taken from a man between 25 and 39 years old in good health.

V gene TRBV27 combines with J gene TRBJ1-6, with no clear D. The CDR3 runs 16 residues. Germline values: CDR1 MNHEY, CDR2 SMNVEV (reference sequence). V lost 6 bases, J lost 5 bases, and 17 bases lay in between. The CDR3 nucleotides are TGTGCCAGCAGCGACTCGTGGAGGTTCGATAATTCACCCCTCCACTTT. It is translated as CASSDSWRFDNSPLHF.

The chain joins TRBV27 to TRBJ2-1; D unresolved. The CDR3 totals 15 residues. Per germline, CDR1 MNHEY and CDR2 SMNVEV (reference sequence). Trimming left V 3 bases short and J 6 bases short, with 15 bases between. The CDR3 DNA reads TGTGCCAGCAGTTTTGAGCAGTACCCCCTCAATGAGCAGTTCTTC. Protein: CASSFEQYPLNEQFF.

V is TRBV7-2 and J is TRBJ2-1, with TRBD2 matching over 14 bases. The germline gives CDR1 SGHTA, CDR2 FQGNSA. The ends lost 3 bases at V and 5 bases at J; junction bases unmatched: 0. The CDR3 runs to 15 residues. CDR3 DNA: TGTGCCAGCAGCTTGACTAGCGGGGGGGACAATGAGCAGTTCTTC. Translating it yields CASSLTSGGDNEQFF.

Turning to this clonotype: Compared with germline, one end of the junction differs, possibly owing to a read error. The chain employs TRBV6-2 or TRBV6-3 and TRBJ1-2, with a possible D match to TRBD1 (6 bases). This CDR3 is built from 12 residues. Looked up from germline, CDR1 is MNHEY and CDR2 is SVGEGT. The CDR3 loop is CASSDRRGGYTF. The DNA for the CDR3 is TGTGCCAGCAGCGACAGGAGAGGTGGCTACACCTTT.

This clonotype was detected only a few times. The chain recombines TRBV20-1 with TRBJ2-7; no clear D. This CDR3 contains 13 residues. V dropped 6 bases and J dropped 2 bases, with 14 bases sitting between them. Germline assignment: CDR1 DFQATT and CDR2 SNEGSKA (reference sequence). The CDR3 nucleotides are TGCAGTGCCACCGATGGACGGGCCTACGAGCAGTACTTC. Translating it yields CSATDGRAYEQYF.

The chain combines TRBV7-9 with TRBJ2-3; maybe TRBD2 (6 bases). Per germline, CDR1 SEHNR and CDR2 FQNEAQ (reference sequence). V was clipped by 5 bases and J by 0 bases, with 12 bases between them. The CDR3 has 15 residues. CDR3 in DNA: TGTGCCAGCAGCAAGACTAGTGGGAGCACAGATACGCAGTATTTT. Protein: CASSKTSGSTDTQYF.

This clonotype appeared a few times. This chain links TRBV7-3 with TRBJ2-5; 9 nucleotides match TRBD1. The CDR3 extends over 15 amino acids. In germline, CDR1 is SGHTA, CDR2 FQGTGA. V lost 4 bases and J lost 4; bases outside the gene matches: 7. CDR3 in amino acids: CASSSGTGRGETQYF. The CDR3 coding sequence is TGTGCCAGCAGCTCCGGGACAGGGCGAGGAGAGACCCAGTACTTC.

CDR3 residues: CASSEGMGYNEQFF. CDR3 nucleotides: TGCGCCAGCAGTGAGGGCATGGGGTACAATGAGCAGTTCTTC. The chain couples TRBV10-2 to TRBJ2-1; D call uncertain. Trimming removed 2 bases from V and 4 bases from J, with 9 bases in between. Germline V gene sequence: CDR1 WSHSY, CDR2 SAAADI. This CDR3 spans 14 amino acids.

The V gene is TRBV24-1, the J gene TRBJ2-3, with unresolved D. Germline V gene lookup returns CDR1 KGHDR and CDR2 SFDVKD. Trimming shortened V by 4 bases and J by 5 bases, and 9 bases separated the two germline ends. The CDR3 has 13 residues. The CDR3 protein is CATSDSRLDTQYF. DNA for the CDR3: TGTGCCACCAGTGACAGCAGGCTAGATACGCAGTATTTT.

V usage is TRBV9 and J usage is TRBJ2-1; D is undetermined. Between the trimmed V and J ends, which lost 0 bases and 7 bases, there was a span of 17 bases. Germline-derived CDR1 and CDR2 are SGDLS and YYNGEE. The CDR3 sequence is 16 residues long. CDR3 sequence (DNA): TGTGCCAGCAGCGTAGCTAGGGTGGAAGCTCGAAATGAGCAGTTCTTC. Translation: CASSVARVEARNEQFF.

The chain joins TRBV3-1 to TRBJ1-2, with TRBD1 matching 9 bases. This CDR3 region has 16 residues. In germline, CDR1 is LGHDT, CDR2 YNNKEL (reference sequence). Trimming cost V 0 bases and J 6 bases; bases outside gene matches: 8. DNA for the CDR3: TGTGCCAGCAGCCAAGAGGCGGGACAGGGTGTTAATGGCTACACCTTC. Its translation is CASSQEAGQGVNGYTF.

This chain joins TRBV3-1 and TRBJ2-5; D is uncertain. There are 14 residues in the CDR3. V lost 1 base, J lost 4 bases, and 10 bases lay in between. Germline CDR1 LGHDT, CDR2 YNNKEL (reference sequence). In DNA form, the CDR3 reads TGTGCCAGCAGCCAAGGGGTTTTGCGAGAGACCCAGTACTTC. It codes for CASSQGVLRETQYF.

V gene TRBV4-2 combines with J gene TRBJ2-2; the D call may be TRBD1 or TRBD2 (5 bases each). V was clipped by 1 base and J by 9 bases, with 15 bases between them. This CDR3 spans 15 amino acids. Germline CDR1 and CDR2: LGHNA and YNFKEQ. The CDR3 sequence is CASSQATQGDRELFF. The CDR3 DNA sequence: TGTGCCAGCAGCCAAGCCACCCAAGGGGACCGGGAGCTGTTTTTT.

The chain links TRBV4-1 to TRBJ2-7; possible D gene TRBD2, 5 bases. The V and J ends lost 3 bases and 2 bases respectively, with 26 bases between them. The germline V gene encodes CDR1 MGHRA and CDR2 YSYEKL. The CDR3 length is 19 residues. This CDR3 reads CASSHRPGLTGKTTYEQYF. In DNA, the CDR3 is TGCGCCAGCAGCCACCGACCGGGTCTAACGGGGAAGACAACCTACGAGCAGTACTTC.

The V and J genes are TRBV7-2 and TRBJ1-1, with D tentatively TRBD1 (6 bases). The CDR3 has 14 amino acids. Per germline, CDR1 SGHTA and CDR2 FQGNSA. Trimming left V 0 bases short and J 3 bases short, with 8 bases between. The CDR3 is CASSLATGYTEAFF. The CDR3 coding sequence is TGTGCCAGCAGCTTAGCGACAGGTTACACTGAAGCTTTCTTT.